Sequencing of this T cell receptor beta chain was carried out in a study of brain T cells in children with intractable seizures (dated by TCRdb to 2020 to 2023). Some background on the complete study: Resected brain tissue from some 53 pediatric epilepsy surgery cases was first screened for immune gene transcripts using a NanoString immunology panel. Among the 12 selected surgery cases, eight also had pre-surgery blood sequenced, leaving four with brain tissue only.

The time point label corresponds to: resected brain tissue, or blood drawn just prior to surgery. Surgery cases with the highest brain T cell transcript signatures were selected for TCR beta chain sequencing of brain tissue and, where available, blood. Before surgery, patients had received at least one anti-epileptic drug. The TCR-sequenced patients were children whose drug-resistant epilepsy was caused by tuberous sclerosis complex, focal cortical dysplasia, Rasmussen encephalitis or hemimegalencephaly. Blood samples were drawn just before the epilepsy surgery. The Monarch genomic DNA purification kit was used to extract bulk genomic DNA from unsorted brain tissue and from whole blood. Comment on this clone: The clone's antigen remains unknown. No base quality values were provided; no much bigger clone lies one nucleotide off.

The research as a whole found: Viral specificity was inferred solely from CDR3 sequence similarity, and the HCMV serostatus of the patients was not known. Sequencing depth differed between pre- and post-surgery blood, so clones missing from the pre-surgery sample may reflect undersampling.

TCR beta chain sequences were generated from genomic DNA using the immunoSEQ assay. In the source study's methods: CDR3 sequences that did not begin with the conserved framework cysteine at position 104 were removed manually. To get clonality, the normalized Shannon's Diversity Index was subtracted from one, giving values from 0 (maximal diversity) to 1 (oligoclonal). Chi-squared comparison-of-proportions tests assessed whether the same CDR3 differed in frequency between samples, such as brain versus blood. Public clonotypes were found by searching immuneACCESS, and the VDJdb browser was used to assess similarity to known antiviral clonotypes. TCRdb carries this immuneACCESS record with in-frame sequences only. Its versions omit some clonotypes, under half of them owing to an unresolved V gene in the studies checked, with the rest unexplained. That table gives V, J and clone size, and the DNA gave D and trimming. The sample table contains 88,000 or so clones; only one count was recorded for around 90% of them. The top ten clonotypes cover roughly 24% of the sample.

The specimen comprised peripheral blood, sampled at surgery. The TCR sequence derives from a girl aged 2 to 9 with Rasmussen encephalitis and intractable seizures.

Here is the DNA: TGCGCCAGCAGCCAAGTGGACGGATATTCTAACTATGGCTACACCTTC. The translation is CASSQVDGYSNYGYTF. The rearranged segments are TRBV4-1 and TRBJ1-2; no confident D gene assignment can be made. The V and J ends are trimmed by 1 base and 0 bases, leaving 12 bases between them. Counted from cysteine to phenylalanine, this CDR3 has 16 amino acids. The kept DNA is CDR3 alone, 48 bases in frame from the first base. CDR1 and CDR2 were assigned from the germline V gene as MGHRA and YSYEKL.